The present entry profiles one T cell receptor (beta chain) with its context. This clonotype was picked up a small number of times. Its binding antigen is unknown. Base qualities are not at hand, and no much larger clone is one base apart. These data are taken from a study of quantifying T cell responses using KT2 cells (dated by TCRdb to about 2017). Broadly, across the study: RNA was DNase-treated and reverse transcribed with TCR alpha and beta constant-region primers, mostly using SuperScript III. To prevent over-amplification, PCR2 was performed as a SYBR Green qPCR and halted at a predetermined fluorescence threshold. The efficiency of the T4 ligation step under optimum conditions was estimated to be above 9%.

Libraries were prepared through UMI-ligation and nested PCR. A single-stranded oligonucleotide bearing the Illumina SP2 sequence and a UMI was ligated to the 3' end of the cDNA with T4 RNA ligase 1. PCR1 consisted of roughly 4 cycles (98 degrees C 15 s, 69 degrees C 30 s, 72 degrees C 40 s), and for the beta primer an equimolar mix of RC1.1 and RC1.2 was used to cover TRBC1 and TRBC2. From PCR2 onward, TCR alpha and beta chains were processed separately, with sample indices and Illumina adaptors added. The UMI, placed after an 8-base spacer, consisted of 12 random nucleotides arranged as two hexamers with a spacer between them. The libraries were sequenced on an Illumina MiSeq using v2 2x251 paired-end chemistry, usually with 12 to 13 samples in each run. PhiX DNA was added at roughly 5-7.5% to each sequencing library so that diversity was increased. The study's own analysis went as follows. The raw reads were converted into FASTQ with bcl2fastq and then demultiplexed by dual indices with Demultiplexor. V and J genes were assigned by Decombinator through tag matching that permitted a single base-pair mismatch. UMIs were used by Collapsinator to correct both sequencing errors and frequency errors caused by PCR heterogeneity. Decombinator identifiers were converted to nucleotide sequence by CDR3Translator, the sequences were translated to amino acids, and CDR3 was extracted using C- and N-terminal motifs. A cluster of KT2 sequences that shared one unique molecular identifier was counted as a single distinct KT2 TCR. TCRdb passed the public sequencing reads through fastp at Q25 and MiXCR, retaining productive beta sequences. Every distinct CDR3 protein forms one entry, paired with its most common genes and DNA. TCRdb, not the original authors, processed these V and J calls. The sample table shows approximately 46,000 distinct CDR3 sequences, and 9.5% to 13% are seen once. Under 11% of the sample lies in the top ten.

To test the sensitivity and accuracy of the pipeline, known numbers of KT2, a T cell clone whose TCR had already been sequenced, were spiked into unfractionated PBMC. A range of KT2-to-PBMC ratios was generated by mixing KT2 cells with a fixed number of PBMC. Points the paper makes about the study in general: Saturation in the detection of KT2 sequences was observed at very high KT2 spike-in numbers. KT2 sequences were detected down to the lowest spike-in tested, which was about one KT2 cell per 100,000 PBMC. Over several orders of magnitude, the number of KT2 alpha and beta sequences rose linearly with the number of KT2 cells put in. The study did not include a side-by-side comparison of this pipeline with other TCR sequencing techniques.

The receptor's source is a human donor. Material for sequencing was PBMCs spiked with cells of the T cell clone KT2.

The DNA is TGCAGTGCGAGACTAGCGGGAGGCCCTTACAATGAGCAGTTCTTC. This gives the protein CSARLAGGPYNEQFF. The chain uses TRBV20-1 and TRBJ2-1, with TRBD2 matching 13 junction bases. As encoded in the germline V gene (reference sequence), CDR1 is DFQATT while CDR2 is SNEGSKA. The CDR3 contains 15 residues, cysteine and phenylalanine counted. The sequence is cut down to CDR3 DNA, 45 bases in frame from base 1. V and J are trimmed by 6 bases and 4 bases, and the gene matches miss 6 bases of the junction.